Below, 13 T cell receptor beta chains from the same sample are listed, as sequenced in a study of T-cell memory formation after mild COVID-19. Each CDR3 protein is one row after TCRdb ran MiXCR on the 5' RACE reads. Of around 450,000 distinct CDR3 sequences listed, around 19% are singletons. Sequenced: PBMCs or a T cell subset sorted from them (not recorded which). The origin of the receptors is an adult woman who had mild COVID-19 (a few samples of this study predate the infection). Cell type and time point are not known.

This clonotype was counted only a few times. The chain links TRBV29-1 to TRBJ2-7; the match to TRBD1 covers 12 bases. The CDR3 is made up of 19 amino acids. V dropped 8 bases and J dropped 6; count of bases not matched to a gene: 26. Per germline, CDR1 SQVTM and CDR2 ANQGSEA. The CDR3 loop is CSLQPKDRDRGRLTREQYF. Written as DNA, the CDR3 is TGCAGCCTACAACCAAAAGACCGGGACAGGGGGCGATTAACGCGCGAGCAGTACTTC.

This clonotype was observed a handful of times. The V and J genes are TRBV10-3 and TRBJ2-3; perhaps TRBD2 as D (5 bases). Germline V CDR1 and CDR2: ENHRY, SYGVKD. Trimming took off 10 bases at V and 1 base at J, with 24 bases between the two ends. This CDR3 is 17 amino acids long. The chain's CDR3 is CATSPGRLLAGTDTQYF. The CDR3 bases are TGTGCCACTAGCCCAGGCAGACTCCTCGCCGGCACAGATACGCAGTATTTT.

This chain uses TRBV7-2 with TRBJ1-2; no reliable D call. The germline V and J ends were trimmed by 8 bases and 8 bases, with 24 bases remaining between them. Germline V CDR1 and CDR2: SGHTA, FQGNSA. The CDR3 has 15 residues. The CDR3, as DNA: TGTGCCAGCTTATCCCTGGCGGCACCTCGGGAGGGCTACACCTTC. Its protein is CASLSLAAPREGYTF.

The CDR3 DNA follows: TGCAGTGCTAGAGCTGGGAATACGAACACTGAAGCTTTCTTT. It is translated as CSARAGNTNTEAFF. This chain links TRBV20-1 with TRBJ1-1; D unclear. Trimming took 1 base from V and 1 from J, leaving 10 bases between them. The germline V gene has CDR1 DFQATT and CDR2 SNEGSKA (reference sequence). The CDR3 totals 14 residues.

In its sample, this clonotype was seen a few times. The chain uses TRBV5-1 and TRBJ2-3, with 7 nucleotides matching TRBD2. The CDR3 runs to 14 residues. Per germline, CDR1 SGHRS and CDR2 YFSETQ. J gave up 6 bases and V 3 bases, and 7 bases lay outside the gene matches. The CDR3 bases are TGCGCCAGCAGCTGGAGGACTAGGGACGATACGCAGTATTTT. It codes for CASSWRTRDDTQYF. Supplemented by reference TRBV5-1 and TRBJ2-3, the full variable domain reads KAGVTQTPRYLIKTRGQQVTLSCSPISGHRSVSWYQQTPGQGLQFLFEYFSETQRNKGNFPGRFSGRQFSNSRSEMNVSTLELGDSALYLCASSWRTRDDTQYFGPGTRLTVL.

V is TRBV19 and J is TRBJ1-1; D is unclear. This CDR3 spans 15 amino acids. Germline-derived CDR1 and CDR2 are LNHDA and SQIVND (reference sequence). V was cut by 0 bases and J by 1 base, with 9 bases left in between. CDR3 bases: TGTGCCAGTAGTATAGATCTGGGGAGGAACACTGAAGCTTTCTTT. Translation: CASSIDLGRNTEAFF.

The chain uses TRBV7-2 and TRBJ2-7, with D perhaps matching TRBD1 (6 bases). V lost 1 base, J lost 0 bases, and 10 bases lay in between. CDR1 is SGHTA, CDR2 FQGNSA, per germline. This CDR3 region has 15 residues. The CDR3 DNA sequence: TGTGCCAGCAGCTTAGTCGCAGGGGCCTCCTACGAGCAGTACTTC. It yields the protein CASSLVAGASYEQYF.

The CDR3 is CSARGLAGGTDTQYF. CDR3 DNA: TGCAGTGCTAGAGGGCTCGCGGGGGGCACAGATACGCAGTATTTT. V usage is TRBV20-1 and J usage is TRBJ2-3; 7 positions match TRBD2. Germline CDR1 is DFQATT and CDR2 is SNEGSKA (reference sequence). CDR3 length: 15 residues. V lost 1 base to trimming and J lost 1 base; unmatched junction nucleotides: 5.

This clonotype was counted between two and nine times. The chain uses TRBV7-3 and TRBJ1-1; 8 bases fit TRBD1. The J segment lost 1 base and the V segment lost 2 bases, leaving 9 bases of the junction unmatched. The CDR3 has 17 amino acids. Germline CDR1 SGHTA, CDR2 FQGTGA. The DNA for the CDR3 is TGTGCCAGCAGCTTAGATCCGCTCGGGACAGGGAACACTGAAGCTTTCTTT. Amino acid sequence: CASSLDPLGTGNTEAFF.

This clonotype has more than one count but fewer than ten. The chain links TRBV7-3 to TRBJ2-5; maybe TRBD2 (5 bases). Germline CDR1 SGHTA, CDR2 FQGTGA. The CDR3 extends over 16 amino acids. Trimming removed 5 bases at V and 3 bases at J, with 19 bases between. DNA for the CDR3: TGTGCCAGCAGCCTAGGCCTGTTTCTGGGAGAAGAGACCCAGTACTTC. Amino acid sequence: CASSLGLFLGEETQYF.

This clonotype was observed a handful of times. The rearrangement links TRBV15 to TRBJ2-2, with 14 nucleotides matching TRBD2. The CDR3 totals 17 residues. J gave up 8 bases and V 8 bases, and 13 bases lay outside the gene matches. The V gene's germline CDR1 is LNHNV and CDR2 YYDKDF (reference sequence). CDR3 nucleotide sequence: TGTGCCACCGGGGTAGGACTAGCGGGAGGTCGAGGTGGGGAGCTGTTTTTT. It is translated as CATGVGLAGGRGGELFF.

This chain uses TRBV6-1 with TRBJ1-5; 8 bases line up with TRBD1. The V gene end was trimmed by 5 bases and the J gene end by 1 base; junction bases not matched to a gene: 10. The CDR3 sequence is 17 residues long. Per the germline V gene, CDR1 is MNHNS and CDR2 is SASEGT. The CDR3 reads CASSSPGTGLSNQPQHF. CDR3 coding DNA: TGTGCCAGCAGTAGTCCCGGGACAGGTTTGAGCAATCAGCCCCAGCATTTT.

This clonotype was recorded a few times. This sequence joins TRBV5-1 and TRBJ2-2; D ambiguous. Germline values: CDR1 SGHRS, CDR2 YFSETQ. The CDR3 totals 17 residues. V lost 0 bases and J 5 bases, leaving 17 bases between the germline ends. Here the CDR3 DNA reads TGCGCCAGCAGCTTGGGTCCCGCAGGAGCCCTGACCGGGGAGCTGTTTTTT. Encoded protein: CASSLGPAGALTGELFF.